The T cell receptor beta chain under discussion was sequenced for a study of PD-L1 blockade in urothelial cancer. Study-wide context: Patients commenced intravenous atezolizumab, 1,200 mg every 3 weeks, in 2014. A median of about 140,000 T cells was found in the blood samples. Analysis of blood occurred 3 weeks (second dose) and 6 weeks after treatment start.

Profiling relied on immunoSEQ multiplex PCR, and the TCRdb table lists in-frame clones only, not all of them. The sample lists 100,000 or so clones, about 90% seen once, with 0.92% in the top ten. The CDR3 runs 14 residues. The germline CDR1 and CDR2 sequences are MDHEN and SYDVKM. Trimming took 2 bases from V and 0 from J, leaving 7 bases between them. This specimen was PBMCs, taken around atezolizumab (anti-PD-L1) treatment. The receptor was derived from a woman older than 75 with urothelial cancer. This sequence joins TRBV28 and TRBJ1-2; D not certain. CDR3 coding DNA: TGTGCCAGCAGTTTACCCAGGACTAACTATGGCTACACCTTC. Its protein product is CASSLPRTNYGYTF.